This T cell receptor beta chain was profiled in a study of tumor and adjacent non-tumor tissue in lung cancer. Study-level background: On average, productive TCRbeta reads reached about 4.17 million per sample. Study-wide results and caveats: Tumor repertoires had a smaller top 100 clone share than normal lung. TCR diversity was significantly greater in tumor than normal lung tissue. Tumor TCR diversity, when higher, was linked to shorter survival.

As regards this clonotype: The antigen is undetermined. Since no conserved phenylalanine or tryptophan closes the CDR3, a read error is the likely cause. The DNA is left out, because the CDR3 cannot be placed on it with certainty; the CDR3 is given as TCRdb lists it.

This sample's RNA came from whole unsorted tissue. This non-tumor lung sample came from over 3 cm beyond the tumor edge. From its first to its last residue, the CDR3 has 15 amino acids. Germline CDR1 reads SGHNT; CDR2 reads YENEEA. TCRbeta libraries were built with three rounds of nested PCR, modified from ARM-PCR. TCRdb fed the multiplex PCR reads into MiXCR, producing one record per CDR3 protein. The repertoire holds roughly 43,000 distinct CDR3 sequences, with 60% as singletons. Source material: distant non-tumor lung tissue. This TCR came from a man over 45 with non-small cell lung cancer. V usage is TRBV11-3 and J usage is TRBJ2-2; the table's D gene call, TRBD1, was not cross checked with the DNA. The CDR3 reads CASSPTRVDTGEPFY.